The text below deals with one T cell receptor (beta chain). The antigen is not known. One end of the junction varies from germline; a read error may be responsible. This record comes from a study of blood T cells in healthy people across ages. For the second PCR, which ran for roughly 6 to 11 cycles, a sample-barcoded 5' primer and a J-beta primer mix were used. A single record per CDR3 protein comes from TCRdb applying MiXCR to the 5' RACE reads. In the table there are 800,000 to 1,000,000 distinct CDR3 sequences, around 46% of which are singletons. Study conclusions and caveats: Naive T cell percentage showed a strong correlation with the diversity of TCR beta.

The CDR3 has 12 amino acids. Germline loops: CDR1 MNHEY, CDR2 SVGEGT. This clonotype originated in a man younger than 45 in good health. The rearrangement links TRBV6-2 or TRBV6-3 to TRBJ1-2, with D uncertain. The specimen sequenced was blood. The CDR3 DNA is TGTGCCAGCAGCTCAAGCAACTATGGCTGCACCTTC. Encoded protein: CASSSSNYGCTF.